A single sample gave rise to the 14 T cell receptor beta chains below, sequenced in a study of blood T cells in healthy people across ages. For the second PCR, which ran for roughly 7 to 11 cycles, a sample-barcoded 5' primer and a J-beta primer mix were used. Using its own MiXCR run on the 5' RACE reads, TCRdb lists one record per CDR3 protein. The sample includes about 1.8 million distinct CDR3 sequences, about 49% of them seen just once. The sample was blood. The receptors were gathered from a woman between 40 and 50 years old in good health.

The chain links TRBV7-2 to TRBJ2-3, with a tentative D call TRBD2 (5 bases). Germline V gene data show CDR1 as SGHTA and CDR2 as FQGNSA. This CDR3 contains 15 residues. The V end lost 2 bases, the J end lost 3 bases, and 12 bases lay between the germline ends. Here the CDR3 DNA reads TGTGCCAGCAGCTTATCGGGGTTTTGGACAGATACGCAGTATTTT. Its protein product is CASSLSGFWTDTQYF.

V is TRBV28 and J is TRBJ2-6; no definite D call. V lost 10 bases and J lost 0, with 10 bases in between. The CDR3 covers 14 residues. The germline gives CDR1 MDHEN, CDR2 SYDVKM. As DNA, the CDR3 is TGTGCCACCAGCAGACTCTCTGGGGCCAACGTCCTGACTTTC. Translated, it gives CATSRLSGANVLTF.

A single count supports this clonotype. The chain recombines TRBV7-3 with TRBJ2-1; no definite D call. CDR3 size: 16 residues. Germline assignment: CDR1 SGHTA and CDR2 FQGTGA. V shed 1 base and J shed 0 bases, with 10 bases lying between them. CDR3 sequence: CASSLRDIPSYNEQFF. In DNA, the CDR3 is TGTGCCAGCAGCTTAAGGGATATCCCCTCCTACAATGAGCAGTTCTTC.

The sample holds a few counts of this clonotype. The rearrangement links TRBV12-3 or TRBV12-4 to TRBJ1-1; D unresolved. The CDR3 is 14 amino acids. Trimming removed 3 bases from V and 2 bases from J, with 10 bases in between. The CDR3 DNA reads as TGTGCCAGCAGTTTTTTCCAGGTTAACACTGAAGCTTTCTTT. It encodes CASSFFQVNTEAFF.

This clonotype has more than one count but fewer than ten. This chain links TRBV9 with TRBJ2-2; TRBD1 might be the D (6 bases). Germline CDR1 and CDR2: SGDLS and YYNGEE. V was clipped by 4 bases and J by 5 bases, with 21 bases between them. This CDR3 is 17 amino acids long. The CDR3 DNA reads as TGTGCCAGCAGCCCCTGGGACATTCCACGGGTAACCGGGGAGCTGTTTTTT. Protein: CASSPWDIPRVTGELFF.

This clonotype was detected ten times or more. DNA of the CDR3: TGCGCCAGCAGTCCTACGACATCAACTAGCACAGATACGCAGTATTTT. Its protein product is CASSPTTSTSTDTQYF. The chain joins TRBV5-1 to TRBJ2-3; D not resolved. Germline values: CDR1 SGHRS, CDR2 YFSETQ. Trimming removed 5 bases at V and 0 bases at J, with 16 bases between. The CDR3 is 16 residues long.

The J gene is TRBJ2-3, the V gene TRBV6-2 or TRBV6-3, with TRBD2 matching over 10 bases. CDR1 and CDR2 from the germline V gene are MNHEY and SVGEGT. The CDR3 runs 18 residues. V was clipped by 0 bases and J by 1 base; unmatched bases: 7. The CDR3 reads CASSYSPLAGAGTDTQYF. The CDR3 bases are TGTGCCAGCAGTTACTCGCCTCTAGCGGGGGCTGGCACAGATACGCAGTATTTT.

The chain links TRBV9 to TRBJ2-3, with 9 bases aligning to TRBD2. The CDR3 is 16 residues long. V was clipped by 4 bases and J by 4 bases; unmatched bases: 10. The germline CDR1 and CDR2 sequences are SGDLS and YYNGEE. CDR3 bases: TGTGCCAGCAGCCCTCCGGGACTAGCTTCTTCAGATACGCAGTATTTT. This encodes CASSPPGLASSDTQYF.

The DNA for the CDR3 is TGTGCCATCAGCGGGACTAGTCGAGATACGCAGTATTTT. Protein product: CAISGTSRDTQYF. The chain couples TRBV10-3 to TRBJ2-3; 8 positions match TRBD2. CDR3 length: 13 amino acids. V shed 6 bases, J shed 5 bases, and the junction held 4 bases outside the gene matches. The germline V gene encodes CDR1 ENHRY and CDR2 SYGVKD.

This sequence joins TRBV9 and TRBJ2-3; D gene ambiguous. Germline CDR1 and CDR2: SGDLS and YYNGEE. The V end lost 3 bases, the J end lost 4 bases, and 9 bases lay between the germline ends. There are 13 residues in the CDR3. Here the CDR3 DNA reads TGTGCCAGCAGCGGCGACGTCCCAGATACGCAGTATTTT. Amino acids: CASSGDVPDTQYF.

The rearrangement links TRBV4-3 to TRBJ2-3; 8 nucleotides line up with TRBD2. The CDR3 covers 16 residues. V lost 1 base, J lost 1 base, and 4 bases stayed unmatched. Germline assignment: CDR1 LGHNA and CDR2 YSLEER. CDR3 sequence: CASSQVGRGGTDTQYF. CDR3 nucleotides: TGCGCCAGCAGCCAAGTAGGGCGGGGGGGCACAGATACGCAGTATTTT.

The chain couples TRBV5-1 to TRBJ2-3, with D perhaps TRBD2 (6 bases). The CDR3 totals 15 residues. V was clipped by 3 bases and J by 2 bases, with 13 bases between them. CDR1 SGHRS and CDR2 YFSETQ come from the germline V gene. The CDR3 loop reads CASSWGRIVTDTQYF. In nucleotides, the CDR3 is TGCGCCAGCAGCTGGGGGAGGATAGTCACAGATACGCAGTATTTT.

The V and J genes are TRBV7-2 and TRBJ2-3, with TRBD2 identical over 8 bases. Germline V gives CDR1 SGHTA, CDR2 FQGNSA. V shed 4 bases and J 3 bases; nucleotides not matched to a gene: 6. This CDR3 has 15 amino acids. The CDR3 DNA follows: TGTGCCAGCAGCTCCCTGACGGGGGGGACAGATACGCAGTATTTT. Its translation: CASSSLTGGTDTQYF.

This clonotype came up a few times. The chain has TRBV7-9 and TRBJ2-5, with 10 bases that match TRBD2. V was pared by 5 bases and J by 4 bases, with 7 bases of the junction left unmatched. The CDR3 runs to 15 residues. The germline V gene encodes CDR1 SEHNR and CDR2 FQNEAQ (reference sequence). CDR3 residues: CASSELAGLGETQYF. Written as DNA, the CDR3 is TGTGCCAGCAGCGAACTAGCGGGGTTGGGAGAGACCCAGTACTTC.